The next 8 T cell receptor beta chains were all read from a single sample in a study of response to subunit inactivated influenza vaccine. TCRdb itself ran the RT-PCR reads through MiXCR, one entry per CDR3 protein. The sample has approximately 520,000 distinct CDR3 sequences; 25% are singletons. This specimen consisted of CD4+ T cells sorted from PBMCs, obtained 4 to 6 days after vaccination. The receptors originated from a man aged 50 to 60 who received an inactivated influenza vaccine.

This clonotype was detected a few times. The chain recombines TRBV11-2 with TRBJ2-7, with D possibly matching TRBD1 (5 bases). The CDR3 length is 14 residues. CDR1 is SGHAT, CDR2 FQNNGV, per germline. Trimming removed 3 bases from V and 5 bases from J, with 14 bases in between. The chain's CDR3 is CASSFRPGSDEQYF. CDR3 DNA sequence: TGTGCCAGCAGCTTTAGACCAGGGTCGGACGAGCAGTACTTC.

This clonotype was detected only once. The V and J genes are TRBV2 and TRBJ2-1, with 7 bases fitting TRBD1. The germline CDR1 and CDR2 sequences are SNHLY and FYNNEI. This CDR3 comprises 15 residues. Germline trimming cut 6 bases from V and 6 bases from J; bases unmatched to any gene: 11. CDR3 residues: CASRGGRLTFNEQFF. CDR3 DNA: TGTGCCAGCAGAGGGGGCAGACTCACATTCAATGAGCAGTTCTTC.

The chain couples TRBV6-1 to TRBJ1-5; maybe TRBD1 (5 bases). This CDR3 has 15 amino acids. Germline assignment: CDR1 MNHNS and CDR2 SASEGT. Trimming pared 1 base from V and 6 bases from J, leaving 13 bases between. The DNA for the CDR3 is TGTGCCAGCAGTGAAGGGGGGAGTGGGCGTCAGCCCCAGCATTTT. This sequence encodes CASSEGGSGRQPQHF.

This clonotype was counted only a few times. The chain carries TRBV20-1 and TRBJ1-1; 7 nucleotides align to TRBD1. Germline CDR1 DFQATT, CDR2 SNEGSKA (reference sequence). This CDR3 comprises 12 residues. V trimming: 5 bases; J trimming: 1 base; junction bases outside the gene matches: 1. The CDR3 coding sequence is TGCAGTGCTGACAGGGCGAACACTGAAGCTTTCTTT. Translating gives CSADRANTEAFF.

This chain connects TRBV11-2 to TRBJ2-2, with a tentative D call TRBD1 (6 bases). V was shortened by 4 bases and J by 8 bases, with 17 bases between the two germline ends. This CDR3 contains 15 residues. Germline V gene data show CDR1 as SGHAT and CDR2 as FQNNGV. Here the CDR3 DNA reads TGTGCCAGCAGCTCAGCTCCGACAGGCAAGGGGGAGCTGTTTTTT. As protein: CASSSAPTGKGELFF.

At least ten counts were recorded for this clonotype. This sequence joins TRBV24-1 and TRBJ2-3, with unresolved D. The V end lost 3 bases, the J end lost 3 bases, and 3 bases lay between the germline ends. Germline CDR1 is KGHDR and CDR2 is SFDVKD. This CDR3 contains 12 residues. This chain's CDR3 is CATSDKTDTQYF. The DNA for the CDR3 is TGTGCCACCAGTGATAAGACAGATACGCAGTATTTT.

This clonotype occurred a few times. V and J are TRBV4-1 and TRBJ1-1; D not resolved. Trimming shortened V by 1 base and J by 3 bases, and 12 bases separated the two germline ends. CDR3 size: 15 residues. The germline CDR1 and CDR2 sequences are MGHRA and YSYEKL. The CDR3 protein is CASSQAPGVDTEAFF. Written as DNA, the CDR3 is TGCGCCAGCAGCCAAGCCCCGGGTGTGGACACTGAAGCTTTCTTT.

This chain joins TRBV5-1 and TRBJ1-1; perhaps TRBD1 as D (5 bases). Germline CDR1 and CDR2: SGHRS and YFSETQ. Trimming cost V 4 bases and J 1 base, with 23 bases left between them. This CDR3 spans 18 amino acids. The CDR3: CASSRGTLLGQRNTEAFF. CDR3 DNA sequence: TGCGCCAGCAGCCGGGGGACGTTGTTGGGTCAAAGGAACACTGAAGCTTTCTTT.